Each of the 10 T cell receptor beta chains below was sequenced from the same sample in a study of blood T cells in healthy people across ages. Combining a sample-barcoded 5' primer with a J-beta primer mix, a second PCR ran for about 7 to 11 cycles. TCRdb passed the 5' RACE reads through MiXCR, listing each CDR3 protein once. The sample includes approximately 940,000 distinct CDR3 sequences, roughly 50% seen only once; the top ten take around 15%. The sequenced sample consisted of blood. These receptor sequences come from a man aged 30-40 years in good health.

The CDR3 DNA follows: TGTGCCAGTACCCTAGAAGCTTATAGCAATCAGCCCCAGCATTTT. Translating it yields CASTLEAYSNQPQHF. This chain connects TRBV19 to TRBJ1-5; D unclear. This CDR3 contains 15 residues. The germline V and J ends were trimmed by 7 bases and 0 bases, with 13 bases remaining between them. In germline, CDR1 is LNHDA, CDR2 SQIVND (reference sequence).

This rearrangement joins TRBV7-8 to TRBJ2-1; no reliable D call. The germline V and J ends were trimmed by 1 base and 6 bases, with 10 bases remaining between them. The CDR3 extends over 14 amino acids. The germline V gene has CDR1 SGHVS and CDR2 FQNEAQ. The CDR3 sequence: CASSLGTASNEQFF. In nucleotides, the CDR3 is TGTGCCAGCAGCTTAGGTACAGCGAGCAATGAGCAGTTCTTC.

The chain combines TRBV9 with TRBJ2-1, with 9 nucleotides matching TRBD2. The CDR3 runs to 16 residues. Germline CDR1 reads SGDLS; CDR2 reads YYNGEE. With 4 bases clipped from V and 2 bases from J, the junction kept 7 bases outside the gene matches. CDR3 coding DNA: TGTGCCAGCAGCCCGGGCGGGGGGGCCCCCTACAATGAGCAGTTCTTC. As protein: CASSPGGGAPYNEQFF.

The chain has TRBV4-1 and TRBJ1-1, with D possibly TRBD1 on 5 matching bases. CDR1 and CDR2 from the germline V gene are MGHRA and YSYEKL. CDR3 size: 14 residues. V gave up 3 bases and J gave up 3 bases, with 11 bases separating them. The CDR3 DNA reads as TGCGCCAGCAGCCAGGGCAGGGAGGACACTGAAGCTTTCTTT. Amino acid sequence: CASSQGREDTEAFF.

The J gene is TRBJ2-2, the V gene TRBV9; 12 nucleotides agree with TRBD2. Losses at the gene ends were 2 bases for V and 7 bases for J; bases not matched to a gene: 3. From germline, CDR1 is SGDLS and CDR2 YYNGEE. The CDR3 has 15 amino acids. The CDR3 coding sequence is TGTGCCAGCAGCGTGACTAGCGGGGGCCACGGGGAGCTGTTTTTT. Protein: CASSVTSGGHGELFF.

The chain couples TRBV7-6 to TRBJ2-1, with a weak D call TRBD2 (5 bases). Trimming took 1 base from V and 4 from J, leaving 14 bases between them. Germline assignment: CDR1 SGHVS and CDR2 FNYEAQ. The CDR3 is made up of 16 amino acids. The CDR3 region has the DNA TGTGCCAGCAGCTTAGGGGTAGCGACTAATTACAATGAGCAGTTCTTC. It codes for CASSLGVATNYNEQFF.

The genes are TRBV9 and TRBJ1-2, with D perhaps TRBD1 (5 bases). V was pared by 0 bases and J by 4 bases, with 13 bases between. CDR3 length: 15 amino acids. Germline CDR1 SGDLS, CDR2 YYNGEE. The CDR3 reads CASSVGRESLYGYTF. The CDR3 coding sequence is TGTGCCAGCAGCGTAGGCAGGGAATCTCTCTATGGCTACACCTTC.

J is TRBJ2-7 and V is TRBV29-1; 9 nucleotides match TRBD1. This CDR3 region has 13 residues. V lost 6 bases, J lost 6 bases, and 9 bases stayed unmatched. From germline, CDR1 is SQVTM and CDR2 ANQGSEA. The CDR3 protein is CSVRTGEFREQYF. Written as DNA, the CDR3 is TGCAGCGTGAGGACAGGGGAGTTCCGCGAGCAGTACTTC.

The V and J genes are TRBV12-3 or TRBV12-4 and TRBJ2-3; D unresolved. The V end lost 3 bases, the J end lost 1 base, and 14 bases lay between the germline ends. The length of the CDR3 is 16 residues. CDR3 sequence reads: CASSFRRNRGTDTQYF. CDR3 coding DNA: TGTGCCAGCAGTTTTCGAAGAAATCGTGGCACAGATACGCAGTATTTT.

This clonotype was detected many times. The gene calls are TRBV9 and TRBJ2-1; tentative D call: TRBD1 (5 bases). Germline V gene data show CDR1 as SGDLS and CDR2 as YYNGEE. Trimming removed 0 bases at V and 0 bases at J, with 7 bases between. The length of the CDR3 is 15 residues. The CDR3 sequence is CASSVGGPSYNEQFF. CDR3 nucleotides: TGTGCCAGCAGCGTAGGGGGCCCCTCCTACAATGAGCAGTTCTTC. Drawing the rest from reference TRBV9 and TRBJ2-1, the complete variable domain is DSGVTQTPKHLITATGQRVTLRCSPRSGDLSVYWYQQSLDQGLQFLIQYYNGEERAKGNILERFSAQQFPDLHSELNLSSLELGDSALYFCASSVGGPSYNEQFFGPGTRLTVL.